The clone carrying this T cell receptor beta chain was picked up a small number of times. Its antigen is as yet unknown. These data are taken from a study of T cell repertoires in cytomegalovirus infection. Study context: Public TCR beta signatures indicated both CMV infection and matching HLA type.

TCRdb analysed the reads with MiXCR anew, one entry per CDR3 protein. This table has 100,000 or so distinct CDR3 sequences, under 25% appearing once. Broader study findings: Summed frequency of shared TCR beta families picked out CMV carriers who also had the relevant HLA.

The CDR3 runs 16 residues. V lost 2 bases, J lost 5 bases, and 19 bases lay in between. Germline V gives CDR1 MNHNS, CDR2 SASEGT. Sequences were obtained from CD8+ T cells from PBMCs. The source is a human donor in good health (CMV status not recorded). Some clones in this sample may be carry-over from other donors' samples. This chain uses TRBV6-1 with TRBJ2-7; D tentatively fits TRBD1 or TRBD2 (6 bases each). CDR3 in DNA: TGTGCCAGCAGTGAAAAGGGCGGGGACACATCTAACGAGCAGTACTTC. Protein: CASSEKGGDTSNEQYF.